The TCR beta chain described here comes from a study of blood T cell repertoires in COVID-19. Trimming shortened V by 0 bases and J by 6 bases, and 9 bases separated the two germline ends. Germline lookup yields CDR1 MNHNY and CDR2 SVGAGI (reference sequence). The CDR3 length is 13 residues. As processed by the authors: For nucleated cells, counts were estimated from reference gene primer amplification. Measured with immunoSEQ multiplex PCR; TCRdb has only the in-frame clones, and not every one. For V, J and clone size, that table is used; D and trimming come from the DNA. The sample includes roughly 61,000 clones, more than 75% of them seen just once. This clone was recorded only once.

Sequences were obtained from peripheral blood. The genes are TRBV6-6 and TRBJ2-7; a weak D match, TRBD2 (5 bases). The clonotype comes from a man between 40 and 49 years old with active COVID-19. The CDR3 protein is CASSYSPGSEQYF. The CDR3 region has the DNA TGTGCCAGCAGTTACTCACCGGGGAGCGAGCAGTACTTC.